The 26 T cell receptor beta chains below come from one sample, sequenced in a study of PD-L1 blockade in urothelial cancer. TCRdb's table, derived via immunoSEQ multiplex PCR, lists solely in-frame clones and lacks some. This table holds tens of thousands of clones, 88% found once. Time point: peripheral blood 6 weeks after treatment start. The specimen was PBMCs, collected around atezolizumab (anti-PD-L1) treatment. Receptors originate from a man aged 55 to 70 with urothelial cancer.

A note on this clone: Germline and junction disagree at one end, which may indicate a read error. The V call is TRBV5-4, the J call TRBJ2-3; a possible D gene is TRBD1 (6 bases). Germline V gene lookup returns CDR1 SGHNT and CDR2 YYREEE (reference sequence). The CDR3 is 13 amino acids. The CDR3 DNA is TGTGCCAGCAGCCAAAACAGGGAACCACCCAGAGGTTTT. Amino acids: CASSQNREPPRGF.

V usage is TRBV5-4 and J usage is TRBJ1-3; D is possibly TRBD1 (6 bases). Trimming pared 1 base from V and 4 bases from J, leaving 12 bases between. CDR1 and CDR2 (germline): SGHNT, YYREEE (reference sequence). The CDR3 length is 15 residues. Here the CDR3 reads CASSLTGLSGNTIYF. For the CDR3, the DNA is TGTGCCAGCAGCTTGACAGGGCTGAGCGGAAACACCATATATTTT.

V gene TRBV19 combines with J gene TRBJ2-7; 8 nucleotides agree with TRBD1. Trimming cost V 6 bases and J 0 bases; bases outside gene matches: 10. The germline V gene has CDR1 LNHDA and CDR2 SQIVND (reference sequence). This CDR3 contains 16 residues. CDR3 sequence: CASSRLTGASSYEQYF. CDR3 DNA sequence: TGTGCCAGTAGCAGACTGACAGGGGCGAGCTCCTACGAGCAGTACTTC.

The J gene is TRBJ2-1, the V gene TRBV7-6; 9 bases map to TRBD1. This CDR3 region has 14 residues. V shed 4 bases, J shed 7 bases, and the junction held 5 bases outside the gene matches. Germline V gene sequence: CDR1 SGHVS, CDR2 FNYEAQ. In DNA form, the CDR3 reads TGTGCCAGCAGCTCGAGGACAGGGGAAAATGAGCAGTTCTTC. It is translated as CASSSRTGENEQFF.

The sample holds a few counts of this clone. The chain couples TRBV19 to TRBJ2-7; 7 nucleotides align to TRBD1. Germline loops: CDR1 LNHDA, CDR2 SQIVND (reference sequence). V lost 4 bases to trimming and J lost 5 bases; unmatched junction nucleotides: 2. The CDR3 totals 12 residues. CDR3: CASSRDSDEQYF. The DNA for the CDR3 is TGTGCCAGTAGTAGGGACAGCGACGAGCAGTACTTC.

This chain connects TRBV5-1 to TRBJ2-5; 8 bases are shared with TRBD2. The J segment lost 4 bases and the V segment lost 0 bases, leaving 2 bases of the junction unmatched. The CDR3 length is 14 residues. Looked up from germline, CDR1 is SGHRS and CDR2 is YFSETQ. The CDR3 is CASSLAGLAETQYF. The CDR3 nucleotides read TGCGCCAGCAGCTTGGCCGGACTAGCAGAGACCCAGTACTTC.

The V and J genes are TRBV20-1 and TRBJ2-7, with D uncertain. In germline, CDR1 is DFQATT, CDR2 SNEGSKA (reference sequence). V lost 6 bases, J lost 6 bases, and 12 bases lay in between. The CDR3 has 11 residues. The CDR3 nucleotides are TGCAGTGCAAATCTCGCGATCGAGCAGTACTTC. Protein: CSANLAIEQYF.

The chain couples TRBV9 to TRBJ2-1; no reliable D call. The CDR3 length is 14 residues. V was clipped by 0 bases and J by 3 bases, with 7 bases between them. Germline V gives CDR1 SGDLS, CDR2 YYNGEE. Written as DNA, the CDR3 is TGTGCCAGCAGCGTAGGTCGAGTCTACAATGAGCAGTTCTTC. It specifies CASSVGRVYNEQFF.

The V gene is TRBV7-2, the J gene TRBJ1-2; the D gene is possibly TRBD1 (5 bases). Trimming shortened V by 1 base and J by 4 bases, and 13 bases separated the two germline ends. The CDR3 sequence is 15 residues long. Germline V gene lookup returns CDR1 SGHTA and CDR2 FQGNSA. DNA for the CDR3: TGTGCCAGCAGCTTAGGAGGGACTACCCTCTATGGCTACACCTTC. Residues: CASSLGGTTLYGYTF.

The rearrangement joins TRBV5-1 to TRBJ1-1, with TRBD1 matching 8 bases. V gave up 0 bases and J gave up 5 bases; unmatched junction bases: 6. CDR1 is SGHRS, CDR2 YFSETQ, per germline. The CDR3 runs to 15 residues. The CDR3 protein is CASSLEVRGPTEAFF. CDR3 DNA sequence: TGCGCCAGCAGCTTGGAGGTCAGGGGGCCTACTGAAGCTTTCTTT.

This clone was detected a few times. The chain joins TRBV6-6 to TRBJ2-3; D possibly corresponds to TRBD2 (7 bases). The germline V gene encodes CDR1 MNHNY and CDR2 SVGAGI (reference sequence). Trimming cost V 8 bases and J 2 bases, with 20 bases left between them. The CDR3 is 16 amino acids. The CDR3 region is CASRRGGWDFTDTQYF. The DNA for the CDR3 is TGTGCCAGCCGAAGGGGGGGGTGGGACTTCACAGATACGCAGTATTTT.

The V gene is TRBV5-4, the J gene TRBJ1-4; possible D gene TRBD1, 5 bases. CDR1 is SGHNT and CDR2 is YYREEE in the germline V gene (reference sequence). V shed 0 bases and J shed 0 bases, with 9 bases lying between them. This CDR3 is 16 amino acids long. For the CDR3, the DNA is TGTGCCAGCAGCTTGGGACAGTCGGCAACTAATGAAAAACTGTTTTTT. Translation gives CASSLGQSATNEKLFF.

V gene TRBV4-1 combines with J gene TRBJ1-5, with no clear D. This CDR3 has 17 amino acids. CDR1 is MGHRA, CDR2 YSYEKL, per germline. Trimming removed 0 bases at V and 6 bases at J, with 18 bases between. CDR3 protein: CASSQDFLNARGQPQHF. The CDR3, as DNA: TGCGCCAGCAGCCAAGATTTTCTGAACGCCCGAGGTCAGCCCCAGCATTTT.

In nucleotides, the CDR3 is TGTGCCAGCTCACCACCGACCGTCGGCCCGAGGTACGAGCAGTACTTC. Encoded protein: CASSPPTVGPRYEQYF. This chain uses TRBV18 with TRBJ2-7; D gene ambiguous. Trimming took off 0 bases at V and 4 bases at J, with 16 bases between the two ends. The V gene's germline CDR1 is KGHSH and CDR2 LQKENI. This CDR3 is 16 amino acids long.

The V and J genes are TRBV18 and TRBJ1-4, with D possibly TRBD1 on 6 matching bases. The CDR3 sequence is 15 residues long. Germline CDR1 KGHSH, CDR2 LQKENI. V lost 2 bases and J 7 bases, leaving 14 bases between the germline ends. CDR3 residues: CASSPLGGPAEKLFF. The CDR3 bases are TGTGCCAGCTCACCATTGGGGGGGCCGGCTGAAAAACTGTTTTTT.

V is TRBV18 and J is TRBJ2-1; possible D gene TRBD2, 6 bases. Germline V CDR1 and CDR2: KGHSH, LQKENI. This CDR3 comprises 19 residues. Trimming removed 0 bases at V and 0 bases at J, with 18 bases between. The CDR3 coding sequence is TGTGCCAGCTCACCACCGTCGGCGGGAACGGTCGGCTCCTACAATGAGCAGTTCTTC. This codes for CASSPPSAGTVGSYNEQFF. Full variable domain (rest looked up from reference TRBV18 and TRBJ2-1): NAGVMQNPRHLVRRRGQEARLRCSPMKGHSHVYWYRQLPEEGLKFMVYLQKENIIDESGMPKERFSAEFPKEGPSILRIQQVVRGDSAAYFCASSPPSAGTVGSYNEQFFGPGTRLTVL.

V usage is TRBV18 and J usage is TRBJ1-1, with 9 bases lining up with TRBD1. This CDR3 is built from 14 residues. The trim removed 4 bases at V and 4 bases at J, leaving 4 bases unmatched. Germline CDR1 is KGHSH and CDR2 is LQKENI. The CDR3 DNA sequence: TGTGCCAGCTCACTCCCGACAGGGGGCACTGAAGCTTTCTTT. This codes for CASSLPTGGTEAFF. The full variable domain, completed using reference TRBV18 and TRBJ1-1, is NAGVMQNPRHLVRRRGQEARLRCSPMKGHSHVYWYRQLPEEGLKFMVYLQKENIIDESGMPKERFSAEFPKEGPSILRIQQVVRGDSAAYFCASSLPTGGTEAFFGQGTRLTVV.

The rearrangement joins TRBV28 to TRBJ2-7; a weak D match, TRBD1 (6 bases). The CDR3 runs 14 residues. Trimming took 2 bases from V and 3 from J, leaving 11 bases between them. CDR1 and CDR2 (germline): MDHEN, SYDVKM. CDR3 residues: CASSLRGRGYEQYF. The CDR3 DNA follows: TGTGCCAGCAGTTTAAGGGGCAGGGGCTACGAGCAGTACTTC.

The chain joins TRBV28 to TRBJ1-1; possibly TRBD1 for D (5 bases). Germline V CDR1 and CDR2: MDHEN, SYDVKM. There are 14 residues in the CDR3. V gave up 3 bases and J gave up 5 bases, with 13 bases separating them. The CDR3 sequence is CASSFRGVKTEAFF. The CDR3 coding sequence is TGTGCCAGCAGTTTTCGGGGGGTAAAGACTGAAGCTTTCTTT.

CDR3: CASSPDRGAAGGYEQYF. CDR3 sequence (DNA): TGTGCCAGCAGCCCCGACAGGGGAGCCGCAGGGGGCTACGAGCAGTACTTC. The rearrangement joins TRBV7-9 to TRBJ2-7; 8 positions agree with TRBD1. V dropped 5 bases and J dropped 3; count of bases not matched to a gene: 15. The CDR3 spans 17 residues. Germline V lookup: CDR1 SEHNR, CDR2 FQNEAQ (reference sequence).

There are a few counts of this clone. V is TRBV27 and J is TRBJ2-2, with TRBD1 identical over 7 bases. CDR3 length: 15 residues. Trimming cost V 8 bases and J 0 bases; bases outside gene matches: 6. CDR1 is MNHEY, CDR2 SMNVEV, per germline (reference sequence). CDR3 sequence: CASGETGTNTGELFF. Here the CDR3 DNA reads TGTGCCAGCGGGGAGACAGGGACGAACACCGGGGAGCTGTTTTTT.

This clone was observed a single time. J is TRBJ2-7 and V is TRBV10-3, with D possibly being TRBD1 (6 bases). This CDR3 spans 13 amino acids. Germline V lookup: CDR1 ENHRY, CDR2 SYGVKD. Trimming removed 8 bases at V and 3 bases at J, with 14 bases between. The CDR3, as DNA: TGTGCCATCGGTCGGACAGAAAACTACGAGCAGTACTTC. This sequence encodes CAIGRTENYEQYF.

This chain uses TRBV6-4 with TRBJ2-1; D gene unclear. The CDR3 has 14 residues. Trimming pared 5 bases from V and 6 bases from J, leaving 14 bases between. CDR1 is MRHNA and CDR2 is SNTAGT in the germline V gene. CDR3 DNA: TGTGCCAGCAGTCGGATGGCCGCTAGCAATGAGCAGTTCTTC. This sequence encodes CASSRMAASNEQFF.

The rearrangement uses TRBV27 and TRBJ2-7, with a tentative D call TRBD1 (7 bases). Germline V gene sequence: CDR1 MNHEY, CDR2 SMNVEV (reference sequence). Trimming removed 6 bases from V and 4 bases from J, with 22 bases in between. The CDR3 contains 16 residues. The CDR3 region is CASSFGFSGGLYEQYF. The CDR3 region has the DNA TGTGCCAGCAGCTTCGGTTTTTCAGGGGGGCTATACGAGCAGTACTTC.

The CDR3 region has the DNA TGTGCCAGCAGTGATTGGGGGGCGAACACCGGGGAGCTGTTTTTT. Translation: CASSDWGANTGELFF. V and J are TRBV6-4 and TRBJ2-2; D is possibly TRBD2 (6 bases). Per germline, CDR1 MRHNA and CDR2 SNTAGT. V was shortened by 3 bases and J by 0 bases, with 8 bases between the two germline ends. This CDR3 is 15 amino acids long.

V and J are TRBV11-2 and TRBJ1-4; the D is unclear. From germline, CDR1 is SGHAT and CDR2 FQNNGV. V was pared by 3 bases and J by 11 bases, with 7 bases between. The CDR3 has 11 residues. The DNA of the CDR3 is TGTGCCAGCAGCTTTTCCGGGAAACTGTTTTTT. The encoded protein is CASSFSGKLFF.